Given below is one TCR gamma chain in context. Its matching antigen is unknown. This sample is drawn from a study of Vδ1+ human thymocytes. Extracted RNA was reverse transcribed into cDNA. Pooled V-gene forward primers with one constant-region reverse primer generated the CDR3 amplicons by multiplex PCR. TCRdb reprocessed the multiplex PCR reads using CATT. The sample yields approximately 11,000 gamma-chain clones, roughly 45% seen once. General observations from the study: Highly polyclonal TRG and TRD repertoires with Gaussian CDR3 length distributions appeared in thymus.

The length of the CDR3 is 11 residues. Trimming at V came to 1 base and at J to 12 bases, leaving 6 bases not matched to a gene. CDR1 and CDR2 (germline): GITISATS, ISYDGTV (reference sequence). This TCR came from a boy under three years old who had congenital heart surgery. The J gene is TRGJ1 or TRGJ2, the V gene TRGV9. Sequences were obtained from Vdelta1+ gamma-delta thymocytes from the thymus. Regarding subset: FACS-sorted CD3+ TCRalphabeta- TCRVdelta1+ TCRVdelta2- thymocytes. CDR3 DNA: TGTGCCTTGTGGGAGGTTGACGGGAAACTCTTT. Protein product: CALWEVDGKLF.